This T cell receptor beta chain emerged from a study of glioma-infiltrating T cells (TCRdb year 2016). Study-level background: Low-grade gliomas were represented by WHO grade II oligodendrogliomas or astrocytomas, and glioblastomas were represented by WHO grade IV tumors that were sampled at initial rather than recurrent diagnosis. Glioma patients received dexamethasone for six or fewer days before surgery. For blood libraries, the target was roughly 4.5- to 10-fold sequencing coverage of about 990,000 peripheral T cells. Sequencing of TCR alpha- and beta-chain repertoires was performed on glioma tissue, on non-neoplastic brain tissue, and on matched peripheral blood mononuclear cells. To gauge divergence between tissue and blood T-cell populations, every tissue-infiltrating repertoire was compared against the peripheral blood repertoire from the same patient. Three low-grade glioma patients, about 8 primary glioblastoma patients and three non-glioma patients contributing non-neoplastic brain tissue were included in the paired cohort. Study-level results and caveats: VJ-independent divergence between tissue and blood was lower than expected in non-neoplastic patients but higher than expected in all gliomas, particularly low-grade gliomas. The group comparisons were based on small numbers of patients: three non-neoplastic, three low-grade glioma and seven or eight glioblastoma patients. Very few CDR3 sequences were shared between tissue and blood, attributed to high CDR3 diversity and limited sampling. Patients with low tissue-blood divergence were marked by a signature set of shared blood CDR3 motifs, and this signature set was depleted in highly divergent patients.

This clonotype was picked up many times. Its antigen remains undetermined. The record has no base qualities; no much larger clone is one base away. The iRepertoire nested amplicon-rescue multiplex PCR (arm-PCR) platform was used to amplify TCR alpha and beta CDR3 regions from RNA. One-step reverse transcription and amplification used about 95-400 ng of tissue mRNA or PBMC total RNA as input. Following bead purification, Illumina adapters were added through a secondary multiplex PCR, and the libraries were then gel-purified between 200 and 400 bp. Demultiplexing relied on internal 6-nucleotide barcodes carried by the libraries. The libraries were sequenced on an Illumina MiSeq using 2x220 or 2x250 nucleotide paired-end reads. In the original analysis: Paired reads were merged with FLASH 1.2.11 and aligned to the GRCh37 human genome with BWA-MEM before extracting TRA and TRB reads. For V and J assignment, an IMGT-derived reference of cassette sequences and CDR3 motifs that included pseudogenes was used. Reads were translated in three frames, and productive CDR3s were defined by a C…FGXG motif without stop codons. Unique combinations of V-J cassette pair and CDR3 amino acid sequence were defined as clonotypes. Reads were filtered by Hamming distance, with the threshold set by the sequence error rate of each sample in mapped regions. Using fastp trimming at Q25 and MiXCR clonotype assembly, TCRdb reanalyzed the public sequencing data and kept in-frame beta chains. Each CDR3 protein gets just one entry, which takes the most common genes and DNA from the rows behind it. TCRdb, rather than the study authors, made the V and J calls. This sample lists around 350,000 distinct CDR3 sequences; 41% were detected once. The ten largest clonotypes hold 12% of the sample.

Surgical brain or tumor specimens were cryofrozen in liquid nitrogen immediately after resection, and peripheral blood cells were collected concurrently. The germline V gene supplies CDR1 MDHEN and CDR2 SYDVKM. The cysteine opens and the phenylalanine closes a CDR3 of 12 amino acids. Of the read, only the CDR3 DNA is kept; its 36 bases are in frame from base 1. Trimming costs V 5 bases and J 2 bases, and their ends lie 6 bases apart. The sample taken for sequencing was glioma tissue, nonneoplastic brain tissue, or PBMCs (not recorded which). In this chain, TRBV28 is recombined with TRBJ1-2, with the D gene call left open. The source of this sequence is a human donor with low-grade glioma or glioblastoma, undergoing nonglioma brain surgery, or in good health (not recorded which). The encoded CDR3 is CASSDWNYGYTF. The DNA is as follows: TGTGCCAGCAGTGACTGGAACTATGGCTACACCTTC.